These 30 T cell receptor beta chains were sequenced from one sample in a study of radiation and T cells in renal cell carcinoma. Time point: baseline pretreatment blood. This sample's treatment: 15 Gy SBRT to primary tumor, nephrectomy 4 weeks later. The repertoire was sequenced with immunoSEQ multiplex PCR; TCRdb's copy has only in-frame clones and lacks some. The table includes 150,000 or so clones, roughly 80% detected once. Sample: blood, taken from a patient whose treatment included radiotherapy and nephrectomy. These TCRs come from a woman aged 50 to 65 with renal cell carcinoma.

The chain carries TRBV7-3 and TRBJ2-2; D is ambiguous. Between the trimmed V and J ends, which lost 6 bases and 4 bases, there was a span of 18 bases. Germline-derived CDR1 and CDR2 are SGHTA and FQGTGA. The CDR3 spans 16 residues. CDR3 residues: CASSNALSHGTGELFF. The CDR3 bases are TGTGCCAGCAGTAACGCCTTGAGCCACGGCACCGGGGAGCTGTTTTTT.

The chain recombines TRBV30 with TRBJ2-3, with 7 bases fitting TRBD1. CDR3 length equals 13 residues. From germline, CDR1 is GTSNPN and CDR2 SVGIG (reference sequence). The ends lost 2 bases at V and 8 bases at J; junction bases unmatched: 7. The CDR3, as DNA: TGTGCCTGGAGTCGGCAGGGGGAAGGTACGCAGTATTTT. Its translation is CAWSRQGEGTQYF.

The V gene is TRBV13, the J gene TRBJ2-1, with D maybe TRBD2 (6 bases). The CDR3 spans 14 residues. With 4 bases removed from V and 9 bases from J, the gap between germline ends came to 16 bases. Germline assignment: CDR1 PRHDT and CDR2 FYEKMQ (reference sequence). CDR3 sequence (DNA): TGTGCCAGCAGCTCCGGGACTCATTCCGGTGAGCAGTTCTTC. This sequence encodes CASSSGTHSGEQFF.

This clone came up a few times. The gene calls are TRBV5-1 and TRBJ2-2, with 11 bases aligning to TRBD1. Germline CDR1 is SGHRS and CDR2 is YFSETQ. This CDR3 has 16 residues. V shed 0 bases, J shed 6 bases, and the junction held 4 bases outside the gene matches. CDR3 amino acids: CASSLARDRGSGELFF. The CDR3 bases are TGCGCCAGCAGCTTGGCCCGGGACAGGGGGTCCGGGGAGCTGTTTTTT. Using reference TRBV5-1 and TRBJ2-2 for the parts outside the CDR3, the full variable domain is KAGVTQTPRYLIKTRGQQVTLSCSPISGHRSVSWYQQTPGQGLQFLFEYFSETQRNKGNFPGRFSGRQFSNSRSEMNVSTLELGDSALYLCASSLARDRGSGELFFGEGSRLTVL.

This chain uses TRBV5-6 with TRBJ1-6; D gene ambiguous. From germline, CDR1 is SGHDT and CDR2 YYEEEE. The CDR3 contains 15 residues. V was clipped by 4 bases and J by 4 bases, with 12 bases between them. The CDR3 spells CASSLGLSYNSPLHF. For the CDR3, the DNA is TGTGCCAGCAGCCTTGGGTTGTCATATAATTCACCCCTCCACTTT. Full variable domain (rest looked up from reference TRBV5-6 and TRBJ1-6): DAGVTQSPTHLIKTRGQQVTLRCSPKSGHDTVSWYQQALGQGPQFIFQYYEEEERQRGNFPDRFSGHQFPNYSSELNVNALLLGDSALYLCASSLGLSYNSPLHFGNGTRLTVT.

The chain uses TRBV4-3 and TRBJ2-5; the match to TRBD2 covers 7 bases. With V trimmed by 0 bases and J by 5 bases, 6 bases remained unmatched. The CDR3 contains 15 residues. CDR1 is LGHNA and CDR2 is YSLEER in the germline V gene. Written as DNA, the CDR3 is TGCGCCAGCAGCCAAGATCGGGGGGAGGGGGAGACCCAGTACTTC. This codes for CASSQDRGEGETQYF.

The V and J genes are TRBV25-1 and TRBJ1-6; a possible D gene is TRBD1 (5 bases). The germline gives CDR1 MGHDK, CDR2 SYGVNS. This CDR3 is 17 amino acids long. The V gene lost 3 bases and the J gene lost 7 bases, with 19 bases spanning the gap. The CDR3 DNA follows: TGTGCCAGCAGTGATCGGGGCCGTTCTGAGGGGAATTCACCCCTCCACTTT. Translating it yields CASSDRGRSEGNSPLHF. Full variable domain (outside the CDR3, taken from reference TRBV25-1 and TRBJ1-6): EADIYQTPRYLVIGTGKKITLECSQTMGHDKMYWYQQDPGMELHLIHYSYGVNSTEKGDLSSESTVSRIRTEHFPLTLESARPSHTSQYLCASSDRGRSEGNSPLHFGNGTRLTVT.

This CDR3 reads CASSIQMGPEVKLFF. The CDR3 nucleotides read TGTGCCAGCAGTATCCAAATGGGGCCCGAGGTAAAACTGTTTTTT. The rearrangement joins TRBV27 to TRBJ1-4; D may be TRBD1 (5 bases). Germline lookup yields CDR1 MNHEY and CDR2 SMNVEV (reference sequence). The CDR3 loop spans 15 amino acids. The V gene lost 5 bases and the J gene lost 10 bases, with 20 bases spanning the gap.

Only a few counts were recorded for this clone. The chain couples TRBV28 to TRBJ1-2; tentatively, D is TRBD1 (6 bases). Germline V gene data show CDR1 as MDHEN and CDR2 as SYDVKM. The CDR3 spans 15 residues. Trimming removed 6 bases at V and 0 bases at J, with 14 bases between. The CDR3 protein is CASRETGNSNYGYTF. The CDR3 DNA follows: TGTGCCAGCAGGGAAACAGGGAATTCTAACTATGGCTACACCTTC.

The chain carries TRBV27 and TRBJ2-7, with a tentative D call TRBD1 (6 bases). Trimming removed 3 bases from V and 2 bases from J, with 17 bases in between. Germline CDR1 reads MNHEY; CDR2 reads SMNVEV (reference sequence). This CDR3 is built from 16 residues. The CDR3 bases are TGTGCCAGCAGTTTGACAGGTGGCCAGGGGCCCTACGAGCAGTACTTC. Translated: CASSLTGGQGPYEQYF.

This chain joins TRBV7-8 and TRBJ1-2; D unclear. This CDR3 is 13 amino acids long. The ends were cut back, 1 base at V and 4 bases at J, with 7 bases in the middle. The V gene's germline CDR1 is SGHVS and CDR2 FQNEAQ. The CDR3 here is CASSLVGSYGYTF. CDR3 DNA sequence: TGTGCCAGCAGCTTAGTGGGCTCCTATGGCTACACCTTC.

The rearrangement uses TRBV27 and TRBJ1-1; D is unresolved. CDR1 is MNHEY, CDR2 SMNVEV, per germline (reference sequence). Between the trimmed V and J ends, which lost 6 bases and 12 bases, there was a span of 17 bases. The CDR3 loop spans 12 amino acids. CDR3 bases: TGTGCCAGCAGCTTGGCTGGACTGGCCCCTTTCTTT. It codes for CASSLAGLAPFF.

This clone came up once. V and J are TRBV7-2 and TRBJ2-7; D call uncertain. The CDR3 has 13 residues. CDR1 is SGHTA, CDR2 FQGNSA, per germline. With 1 base removed from V and 3 bases from J, the gap between germline ends came to 7 bases. This chain's CDR3 is CASSLVQNYEQYF. The DNA of the CDR3 is TGTGCCAGCAGCTTAGTACAAAACTACGAGCAGTACTTC.

The CDR3, as DNA: TGTGCCTGGAGTGCCCCTACTAGCGGGAGGGACAATGAGCAGTTCTTC. It codes for CAWSAPTSGRDNEQFF. The chain links TRBV30 to TRBJ2-1; 13 bases are shared with TRBD2. Trimming took 1 base from V and 5 from J; bases not matched to a gene: 5. From germline, CDR1 is GTSNPN and CDR2 SVGIG (reference sequence). This CDR3 contains 16 residues.

The chain has TRBV6-1 and TRBJ2-1; perhaps D is TRBD1 or TRBD2 (6 bases each). Germline CDR1 reads MNHNS; CDR2 reads SASEGT. V lost 3 bases to trimming and J lost 8 bases, with 17 bases between them. The CDR3 has 15 residues. The CDR3 bases are TGTGCCAGCAGTGATGTTGGGGGGCTAGTCTATGAGCAGTTCTTC. Its protein is CASSDVGGLVYEQFF.

This rearrangement joins TRBV27 to TRBJ2-7; D perhaps matches TRBD1 (6 bases). The CDR3 is made up of 15 amino acids. The V end lost 6 bases, the J end lost 5 bases, and 20 bases lay between the germline ends. Germline V gives CDR1 MNHEY, CDR2 SMNVEV (reference sequence). CDR3: CASSIDRDIIDEQYF. In nucleotides, the CDR3 is TGTGCCAGCAGCATCGACCGGGACATCATCGACGAGCAGTACTTC.

This clone was seen just once. The genes are TRBV14 and TRBJ2-1, with 7 bases aligning to TRBD1. CDR3 length equals 12 residues. V lost 4 bases, J lost 14 bases, and 8 bases stayed unmatched. Germline V gene data show CDR1 as SGHDN and CDR2 as FVKESK. This chain's CDR3 is CASSRSKGAKFF. CDR3 nucleotide sequence: TGTGCCAGCAGCCGAAGCAAGGGGGCCAAGTTCTTC.

A single count supports this clone. CDR3 region: CASSYSKTGNNEQFF. As DNA, the CDR3 is TGTGCCAGCAGTTATTCGAAGACAGGAAACAATGAGCAGTTCTTC. The chain links TRBV6-5 to TRBJ2-1, with D possibly TRBD1 on 6 matching bases. V lost 3 bases and J lost 5, with 14 bases in between. Per germline, CDR1 MNHEY and CDR2 SVGAGI. There are 15 residues in the CDR3.

This clone was recorded only once. The chain uses TRBV5-1 and TRBJ2-1; TRBD1 or TRBD2 may be the D gene (5 bases each). The germline CDR1 and CDR2 sequences are SGHRS and YFSETQ. This CDR3 has 14 amino acids. V was trimmed by 3 bases and J by 1 base, leaving 8 bases between them. The CDR3 DNA follows: TGCGCCAGCAGCTGGGACGGATCCTACAATGAGCAGTTCTTC. It specifies CASSWDGSYNEQFF.

The genes are TRBV6-6 and TRBJ2-7; possibly TRBD1 or TRBD2 for D (6 bases each). The CDR3 is 14 amino acids. The V gene's germline CDR1 is MNHNY and CDR2 SVGAGI (reference sequence). This chain's CDR3 is CAAATGGPGYEQYF. DNA of the CDR3: TGTGCTGCCGCTACCGGGGGCCCGGGATACGAGCAGTACTTC.

The genes are TRBV6-1 and TRBJ2-7; 7 nucleotides align to TRBD2. The V and J ends lost 4 bases and 3 bases, in that order; junction bases with no gene match: 12. The CDR3 totals 16 residues. Germline CDR1 and CDR2: MNHNS and SASEGT. The CDR3 spells CASSVTPSGGVYEQYF. CDR3 DNA sequence: TGTGCCAGCAGTGTAACGCCCTCGGGAGGAGTCTACGAGCAGTACTTC.

The chain combines TRBV30 with TRBJ2-5; D may be TRBD1 or TRBD2 (5 bases each). Germline V gives CDR1 GTSNPN, CDR2 SVGIG (reference sequence). The CDR3 is 15 amino acids. The V end was cut by 3 bases, the J end by 1 base, with 15 bases between. The CDR3 protein is CAWRVSGATQETQYF. Written as DNA, the CDR3 is TGTGCCTGGAGGGTCTCCGGGGCGACCCAAGAGACCCAGTACTTC.

The chain carries TRBV6-6 and TRBJ2-7; no reliable D call. There are 14 residues in the CDR3. Trimming stripped 8 bases from V and 2 bases from J, with 16 bases between. Germline V gene data show CDR1 as MNHNY and CDR2 as SVGAGI (reference sequence). Here the CDR3 DNA reads TGTGCCAGCGCTTCCGTGAGGATCACCTACGAGCAGTACTTC. The encoded protein is CASASVRITYEQYF.

The chain employs TRBV6-5 and TRBJ1-4; perhaps TRBD1 as D (5 bases). Trimming removed 6 bases at V and 10 bases at J, with 9 bases between. CDR3 length: 11 amino acids. CDR1 is MNHEY, CDR2 SVGAGI, per germline. The CDR3 DNA reads as TGTGCCAGCAGGATGGGGGGAAAACTGTTTTTT. Amino acids: CASRMGGKLFF.

The table lists this clone with a few counts. V gene TRBV18 combines with J gene TRBJ2-7, with D perhaps matching TRBD1 (6 bases). V lost 3 bases and J lost 3, with 12 bases in between. Germline-derived CDR1 and CDR2 are KGHSH and LQKENI. The CDR3 has 14 residues. This chain's CDR3 is CASSPTGSNYEQYF. The CDR3 nucleotides are TGTGCCAGCTCACCGACAGGTAGCAACTACGAGCAGTACTTC. The full variable domain, in which reference TRBV18 and TRBJ2-7 provide the parts outside the CDR3, is NAGVMQNPRHLVRRRGQEARLRCSPMKGHSHVYWYRQLPEEGLKFMVYLQKENIIDESGMPKERFSAEFPKEGPSILRIQQVVRGDSAAYFCASSPTGSNYEQYFGPGTRLTVT.

Points on this clone: An end of the junction differs from the germline gene, which may be a read error. The chain links TRBV7-2 to TRBJ2-7, with TRBD2 as a possible D gene (7 bases). This CDR3 has 17 residues. Germline CDR1 is SGHTA and CDR2 is FQGNSA. The CDR3 DNA is TGTGCCAGCAGCTCCGCGGCCCTGGGGGGGGGCTCCCCGGAGCGGTACTTC. Translated, it gives CASSSAALGGGSPERYF. Variable domain in full (rest from reference TRBV7-2 and TRBJ2-7): GAGVSQSPSNKVTEKGKDVELRCDPISGHTALYWYRQSLGQGLEFLIYFQGNSAPDKSGLPSDRFSAERTGGSVSTLTIQRTQQEDSAVYLCASSSAALGGGSPERYFGPGTRLTVT.

The chain links TRBV5-1 to TRBJ2-7; 8 positions match TRBD1. The CDR3 is 15 residues long. The J segment lost 2 bases and the V segment lost 4 bases, leaving 8 bases of the junction unmatched. The germline V gene has CDR1 SGHRS and CDR2 YFSETQ. DNA for the CDR3: TGCGCCAGCAGCCCCGGGACAGGCGGAACCTACGAGCAGTACTTC. It translates to CASSPGTGGTYEQYF.

The chain couples TRBV25-1 to TRBJ1-3, with D tentatively TRBD1 (6 bases). The CDR3 loop spans 16 amino acids. Germline V gene sequence: CDR1 MGHDK, CDR2 SYGVNS. The V gene lost 3 bases and the J gene lost 0 bases, with 12 bases spanning the gap. The CDR3 sequence is CASSDPGATSGNTIYF. In nucleotides, the CDR3 is TGTGCCAGCAGTGACCCAGGGGCCACCTCTGGAAACACCATATATTTT.

The V gene is TRBV28, the J gene TRBJ2-1; 7 bases map to TRBD2. Germline lookup yields CDR1 MDHEN and CDR2 SYDVKM. The V and J ends lost 6 bases and 4 bases, in that order; junction bases with no gene match: 6. CDR3 length equals 14 residues. The CDR3 sequence: CASSPGGGYNEQFF. The CDR3, as DNA: TGTGCCAGCAGCCCGGGGGGAGGGTACAATGAGCAGTTCTTC. The complete variable domain, with remaining parts taken from reference TRBV28 and TRBJ2-1, reads DVKVTQSSRYLVKRTGEKVFLECVQDMDHENMFWYRQDPGLGLRLIYFSYDVKMKEKGDIPEGYSVSREKKERFSLILESASTNQTSMYLCASSPGGGYNEQFFGPGTRLTVL.

A single count supports this clone. The chain carries TRBV6-5 and TRBJ2-1; a weak D match, TRBD1 (7 bases). The CDR3 extends over 14 amino acids. The germline gives CDR1 MNHEY, CDR2 SVGAGI. Trimming took 0 bases from V and 9 from J, leaving 12 bases between them. The CDR3: CASSYSNQGGEQFF. The CDR3 DNA sequence: TGTGCCAGCAGTTACTCGAATCAGGGGGGTGAGCAGTTCTTC.